This TCR beta chain is from a study of blood T cell repertoires in COVID-19. Background on the study: The origin of the acute and convalescent COVID-19 samples was the United States, Italy and Spain. Sample material is recorded as cDNA or gDNA derived from T cells, B-cell-depleted T cells, or PBMCs.

This clone was recorded once. As processed by the authors: It was from reference gene primer amplification that nucleated cell counts were estimated. Some clones are missing from TCRdb's copy, which holds only in-frame ones; the method was immunoSEQ multiplex PCR. That table is the source of V, J and clone size, and D and trimming were worked out from the DNA. Of 170,000 or so clones listed, roughly 90% were seen once; the top ten hold approximately 0.5%. This TCR was recovered from a man in his fifties or sixties with acute or convalescent COVID-19. The sequenced sample consisted of peripheral blood.

CDR3 DNA: TGTGCCAGCAGCTTCAGGGGAGCTGAAGCTTTCTTT. This gives the protein CASSFRGAEAFF. This chain joins TRBV7-2 and TRBJ1-1, with D possibly matching TRBD1 (6 bases). Germline CDR1 SGHTA, CDR2 FQGNSA. The CDR3 is made up of 12 amino acids. V was cut by 3 bases and J by 6 bases, with 8 bases left in between.